This TCR beta chain was found in a study of identical twins. This clonotype was seen a few times. Its antigen is still unknown. Template switching added a universal primer site; cDNA carried unique molecular identifiers. TCRdb used MiXCR to reprocess the 5' RACE reads, holding one entry per CDR3 protein. The sample includes 450,000 to 600,000 distinct CDR3 sequences, around 20% of them seen just once. Study-level points and caveats: Twin pairs' shared out-of-frame alpha sequences were enriched in low generation probability. Cord blood's abundant beta clonotypes had fewer insertions, unlike memory repertoires.

Among all donors, each was a healthy Caucasian. Germline CDR1 MNHEY, CDR2 SVGEGT. J gave up 2 bases and V 3 bases, and 1 base lay outside the gene matches. This CDR3 spans 17 amino acids. This sample was also put to use in a study of yellow fever vaccine responses in identical twins.

Sequenced: CD4+ T cells sorted from blood. The chain combines TRBV6-2 or TRBV6-3 with TRBJ2-1; 16 nucleotides align to TRBD2. This TCR derives from a woman between 18 and 29 years old in good health. The CDR3 is CASSYGTSGRAYNEQFF. The CDR3 DNA follows: TGTGCCAGCAGTTATGGGACTAGCGGGAGGGCCTACAATGAGCAGTTCTTC.